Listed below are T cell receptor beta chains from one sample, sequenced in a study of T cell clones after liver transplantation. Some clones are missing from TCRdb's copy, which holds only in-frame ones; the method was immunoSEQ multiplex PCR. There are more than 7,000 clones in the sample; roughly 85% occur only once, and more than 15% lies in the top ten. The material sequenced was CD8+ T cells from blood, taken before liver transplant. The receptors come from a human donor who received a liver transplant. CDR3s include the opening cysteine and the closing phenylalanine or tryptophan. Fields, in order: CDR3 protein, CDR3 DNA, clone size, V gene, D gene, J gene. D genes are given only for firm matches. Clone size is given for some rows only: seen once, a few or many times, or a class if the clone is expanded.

CDR3aa: CASSPDINTEAFF
CDR3nt: TGTGCCAGCAGCCCAGACATAAACACTGAAGCTTTCTTT
abundance: NA
v_gene: TRBV5-6
d_gene: NA
j_gene: TRBJ1-1

CDR3aa: CASSSSQGLANTGELFF
CDR3nt: TGTGCCAGCAGCTCTTCGCAAGGGCTCGCGAACACCGGGGAGCTGTTTTTT
abundance: once
v_gene: TRBV11-2
d_gene: NA
j_gene: TRBJ2-2

CDR3aa: CASSGNPSNEKLFF
CDR3nt: TGTGCCAGCAGCGGTAACCCCAGTAATGAAAAACTGTTTTTT
abundance: large
v_gene: TRBV9
d_gene: NA
j_gene: TRBJ1-4

CDR3aa: CASSVYGQDHTDTQYF
CDR3nt: TGTGCCAGCAGCGTTTACGGACAGGACCACACAGATACGCAGTATTTT
abundance: NA
v_gene: TRBV9
d_gene: TRBD1
j_gene: TRBJ2-3

CDR3aa: CASSIAGRDYEQYF
CDR3nt: TGTGCCAGTAGTATAGCGGGACGTGACTACGAGCAGTACTTC
abundance: NA
v_gene: TRBV19
d_gene: NA
j_gene: TRBJ2-7

CDR3aa: CASSPGVYEQYF
CDR3nt: TGTGCCAGCAGCCCGGGAGTCTACGAGCAGTACTTC
abundance: NA
v_gene: TRBV5-6
d_gene: NA
j_gene: TRBJ2-7

CDR3aa: CATWVTAGAILDEQFF
CDR3nt: TGTGCCACTTGGGTTACAGCGGGAGCGATTTTGGATGAGCAGTTCTTC
abundance: NA
v_gene: TRBV15
d_gene: TRBD2
j_gene: TRBJ2-1

CDR3aa: CASSLKAANQYYEQYF
CDR3nt: TGTGCCAGCAGTTTAAAGGCGGCTAACCAATACTACGAGCAGTACTTC
abundance: NA
v_gene: TRBV27
d_gene: NA
j_gene: TRBJ2-7

CDR3aa: CASSLGTRLGRNEQFF
CDR3nt: TGTGCCAGCAGCTTAGGGACCCGGCTGGGTAGGAATGAGCAGTTCTTC
abundance: few
v_gene: TRBV11-3
d_gene: NA
j_gene: TRBJ2-1

CDR3aa: CASITGTGDLSGKNIQYF
CDR3nt: TGTGCCAGCATCACCGGGACAGGGGACTTATCGGGCAAAAACATTCAGTACTTC
abundance: NA
v_gene: TRBV21-1
d_gene: NA
j_gene: TRBJ2-4

CDR3aa: CASRETGSFEAFF
CDR3nt: TGTGCCAGTAGGGAAACAGGGAGCTTTGAAGCTTTCTTT
abundance: NA
v_gene: TRBV19
d_gene: NA
j_gene: TRBJ1-1

CDR3aa: CASSMGNTEAFF
CDR3nt: TGTGCCAGTAGTATGGGTAACACTGAAGCTTTCTTT
abundance: few
v_gene: TRBV19
d_gene: NA
j_gene: TRBJ1-1

CDR3aa: CASSLAGGPRNEQFF
CDR3nt: TGTGCCAGCAGCCTGGCGGGGGGGCCGAGAAATGAGCAGTTCTTC
abundance: NA
v_gene: TRBV7-3
d_gene: TRBD2
j_gene: TRBJ2-1

CDR3aa: CASSLVFTDTQYF
CDR3nt: TGTGCCAGCAGCTTAGTTTTTACAGATACGCAGTATTTT
abundance: NA
v_gene: TRBV11-1
d_gene: NA
j_gene: TRBJ2-3

CDR3aa: CASSLPTAGDSTDTQYF
CDR3nt: TGTGCCAGCAGCTTACCTACAGCCGGGGATTCCACAGATACGCAGTATTTT
abundance: NA
v_gene: TRBV7-3
d_gene: NA
j_gene: TRBJ2-3

CDR3aa: CASSVGQGWGTNEKLFF
CDR3nt: TGTGCCAGCAGCGTCGGACAGGGGTGGGGAACTAATGAAAAACTGTTTTTT
abundance: NA
v_gene: TRBV9
d_gene: TRBD1
j_gene: TRBJ1-4

CDR3aa: CASSLYTGTEYEAFF
CDR3nt: TGTGCCAGCAGCTTATACACCGGGACAGAGTATGAAGCTTTCTTT
abundance: NA
v_gene: TRBV7-6
d_gene: TRBD1
j_gene: TRBJ1-1

CDR3aa: CASSYEFQPLYEQYF
CDR3nt: TGTGCCAGCAGTTACGAGTTCCAACCCTTATACGAGCAGTACTTC
abundance: NA
v_gene: TRBV28
d_gene: NA
j_gene: TRBJ2-7

CDR3aa: CATSNPGQGIAEAFF
CDR3nt: TGTGCCACCAGCAACCCGGGACAGGGGATCGCTGAAGCTTTCTTT
abundance: NA
v_gene: TRBV15
d_gene: TRBD1
j_gene: TRBJ1-1

CDR3aa: CASSQVGQGIDGYTF
CDR3nt: TGTGCCAGCAGCCAAGTGGGACAGGGGATCGATGGCTACACCTTC
abundance: NA
v_gene: TRBV4-2
d_gene: TRBD1
j_gene: TRBJ1-2

CDR3aa: CASSLRTVHSNQPQHF
CDR3nt: TGTGCCAGCAGTTTAAGGACAGTTCATAGCAATCAGCCCCAGCATTTT
abundance: NA
v_gene: TRBV28
d_gene: NA
j_gene: TRBJ1-5

CDR3aa: CASSLPLGSRETQYF
CDR3nt: TGCGCCAGCAGCCTCCCTCTGGGGTCCCGGGAGACCCAGTACTTC
abundance: NA
v_gene: TRBV5-1
d_gene: NA
j_gene: TRBJ2-5

CDR3aa: CASSVVDLAGPYEQYF
CDR3nt: TGTGCCAGCAGCGTAGTGGATCTAGCGGGACCCTACGAGCAGTACTTC
abundance: NA
v_gene: TRBV9
d_gene: TRBD2
j_gene: TRBJ2-7

CDR3aa: CASSLGQGDSYNEQFF
CDR3nt: TGTGCCAGCAGCTTAGGACAGGGAGATTCCTACAATGAGCAGTTCTTC
abundance: NA
v_gene: TRBV7-9
d_gene: TRBD1
j_gene: TRBJ2-1

CDR3aa: CASSLAPGSYEQYF
CDR3nt: TGTGCCAGCAGTTTGGCCCCTGGATCCTACGAGCAGTACTTC
abundance: NA
v_gene: TRBV27
d_gene: NA
j_gene: TRBJ2-7

CDR3aa: CASRVLNTEAFF
CDR3nt: TGTGCCAGCAGGGTTCTCAACACTGAAGCTTTCTTT
abundance: few
v_gene: TRBV25-1
d_gene: NA
j_gene: TRBJ1-1

CDR3aa: CASSDGRGNEQFF
CDR3nt: TGTGCCAGCAGTGATGGGAGGGGGAATGAGCAGTTCTTC
abundance: NA
v_gene: TRBV2
d_gene: NA
j_gene: TRBJ2-1

CDR3aa: CASSANLGLADYNEQFF
CDR3nt: TGTGCCAGCAGCGCCAACCTGGGACTAGCAGACTACAATGAGCAGTTCTTC
abundance: NA
v_gene: TRBV9
d_gene: TRBD2
j_gene: TRBJ2-1

CDR3aa: CASSSGQGGFGYTF
CDR3nt: TGTGCCAGCAGTTCCGGACAGGGAGGATTTGGCTACACCTTC
abundance: once
v_gene: TRBV13
d_gene: TRBD1
j_gene: TRBJ1-2

CDR3aa: CASSPGGELFF
CDR3nt: TGTGCCAGCTCACCGGGCGGGGAGCTGTTTTTT
abundance: NA
v_gene: TRBV18
d_gene: NA
j_gene: TRBJ2-2

CDR3aa: CASSVEGPASYNEQFF
CDR3nt: TGTGCCAGCAGCGTAGAGGGACCGGCCTCCTACAATGAGCAGTTCTTC
abundance: NA
v_gene: TRBV9
d_gene: NA
j_gene: TRBJ2-1

CDR3aa: CASSLRTYNEQFF
CDR3nt: TGTGCCAGCAGTTTAAGAACCTACAATGAGCAGTTCTTC
abundance: NA
v_gene: TRBV28
d_gene: NA
j_gene: TRBJ2-1

CDR3aa: CASSSGSSPGADTQYF
CDR3nt: TGTGCCAGTTCGAGCGGGAGCTCCCCGGGGGCAGATACGCAGTATTTT
abundance: NA
v_gene: TRBV19
d_gene: TRBD2
j_gene: TRBJ2-3

CDR3aa: CASSPTGYEQYF
CDR3nt: TGTGCCAGCAGCCCGACAGGCTACGAGCAGTACTTC
abundance: NA
v_gene: TRBV9
d_gene: NA
j_gene: TRBJ2-7

CDR3aa: CASSVSGTAGTEAFF
CDR3nt: TGTGCCAGTAGTGTTTCCGGGACAGCAGGCACTGAAGCTTTCTTT
abundance: NA
v_gene: TRBV19
d_gene: TRBD1
j_gene: TRBJ1-1

CDR3aa: CASSKGGTPLKNTEAFF
CDR3nt: TGTGCCAGCAGCAAAGGAGGGACACCACTTAAGAACACTGAAGCTTTCTTT
abundance: large
v_gene: TRBV27
d_gene: NA
j_gene: TRBJ1-1

CDR3aa: CASSLALAGWYEQYF
CDR3nt: TGTGCCAGCAGCTTAGCTCTAGCGGGTTGGTACGAGCAGTACTTC
abundance: NA
v_gene: TRBV7-3
d_gene: TRBD2
j_gene: TRBJ2-7

CDR3aa: CSVGATTEAFF
CDR3nt: TGCAGCGTTGGGGCCACCACTGAAGCTTTCTTT
abundance: NA
v_gene: TRBV29-1
d_gene: NA
j_gene: TRBJ1-1

CDR3aa: CASSLLRGTKRTGELFF
CDR3nt: TGTGCCAGCAGCCTCTTGAGGGGAACCAAAAGGACCGGGGAGCTGTTTTTT
abundance: NA
v_gene: TRBV7-3
d_gene: NA
j_gene: TRBJ2-2

CDR3aa: CASSETLGRNEQYF
CDR3nt: TGCGCCAGCAGTGAGACCCTCGGGAGAAACGAGCAGTACTTC
abundance: NA
v_gene: TRBV10-2
d_gene: NA
j_gene: TRBJ2-7

CDR3aa: CASSFRTARYQETQYF
CDR3nt: TGTGCCAGCAGTTTCCGGACAGCCCGGTACCAAGAGACCCAGTACTTC
abundance: NA
v_gene: TRBV6-5
d_gene: NA
j_gene: TRBJ2-5

CDR3aa: CASSPWSGQGYNEQFF
CDR3nt: TGTGCCAGCAGCCCATGGTCGGGACAGGGTTACAATGAGCAGTTCTTC
abundance: NA
v_gene: TRBV28
d_gene: TRBD1
j_gene: TRBJ2-1

CDR3aa: CASQWGRNTGELFF
CDR3nt: TGTGCCAGCCAGTGGGGGAGGAACACCGGGGAGCTGTTTTTT
abundance: NA
v_gene: TRBV6-5
d_gene: NA
j_gene: TRBJ2-2

CDR3aa: CASSLDRFDEQYF
CDR3nt: TGTGCCAGCAGCTTAGATCGATTCGACGAGCAGTACTTC
abundance: NA
v_gene: TRBV7-9
d_gene: NA
j_gene: TRBJ2-7

CDR3aa: CASSQGSVSPLHF
CDR3nt: TGCGCCAGCAGCCAAGGGTCAGTTTCACCCCTCCACTTT
abundance: few
v_gene: TRBV4-1
d_gene: NA
j_gene: TRBJ1-6

CDR3aa: CASSLPLTGEKLFF
CDR3nt: TGTGCCAGCAGCTTACCGCTCACCGGTGAAAAACTGTTTTTT
abundance: medium-sized
v_gene: TRBV7-9
d_gene: NA
j_gene: TRBJ1-4

CDR3aa: CASSQEASGGPGEQFF
CDR3nt: TGTGCCAGCAGCCAAGAAGCTAGCGGGGGGCCTGGGGAGCAGTTCTTC
abundance: NA
v_gene: TRBV4-2
d_gene: TRBD2
j_gene: TRBJ2-1

CDR3aa: CASSYSFGAGYGYTF
CDR3nt: TGTGCCAGCAGTTACTCCTTTGGTGCCGGCTATGGCTACACCTTC
abundance: NA
v_gene: TRBV6-5
d_gene: NA
j_gene: TRBJ1-2

CDR3aa: CASSPRENEKLFF
CDR3nt: TGTGCCAGCTCCCCCAGGGAGAATGAAAAACTGTTTTTT
abundance: NA
v_gene: TRBV18
d_gene: NA
j_gene: TRBJ1-4

CDR3aa: CATSRTTGFIDSPLHF
CDR3nt: TGTGCCACCAGCAGGACAACGGGTTTTATTGATTCACCCCTCCACTTT
abundance: NA
v_gene: TRBV15
d_gene: NA
j_gene: TRBJ1-6

CDR3aa: CASSPNEKLFF
CDR3nt: TGTGCCAGCAGCCCAAATGAAAAACTGTTTTTT
abundance: NA
v_gene: TRBV28
d_gene: NA
j_gene: TRBJ1-4